This T cell receptor (beta chain) came from a study of shared clonotypes between healthy human individuals. Findings of the study overall: For sorted subsets, rarefaction showed incomplete sequencing despite large depth. The naive CD4 repertoires of several donors were compared, and approximately 4.7% of clonotypes were shared.

Deep was the level used in running the assay. Methods used by the authors: Filtering differed for immunoSEQ, which gave only junction sequences without quality scores. The method was immunoSEQ multiplex PCR; TCRdb's version includes in-frame clones alone and lacks a portion of them. The D gene and trimming were derived from the DNA, and the V and J assignments and clone size from that table. The sample consists of about 990,000 clones, around 78% of them appearing once. Turning to this clone: The antigen is unknown.

Sequencing was performed on memory CD4+ T cells from PBMCs. Subset in this sample: CD45RA-negative fraction. The sequence was obtained from a man younger than 35 in good health. Some clones in this sample may be carry-over from other donors' samples.

The CDR3 bases are TGTGCCATCGGTCCTGACTACAATGAGCAGTTCTTC. Protein sequence: CAIGPDYNEQFF. The chain employs TRBV10-3 and TRBJ2-1; D call uncertain. V dropped 8 bases and J dropped 3 bases, with 8 bases sitting between them. This CDR3 comprises 12 residues. Germline V gene lookup returns CDR1 ENHRY and CDR2 SYGVKD.